This entry features one T cell receptor (beta chain) sequence. The antigen is not known. This sample stems from a study of T-cell reconstitution after alpha-beta-depleted transplantation in children. Overall study findings and caveats: Several hundred rapidly expanded clones from non-depleted graft cells reportedly supplied alpha-beta T cells about two months post-transplant. Surviving thymic progenitors and recipient T cells were the source of high TCRbeta diversity at day 60 in some patients. T cells produced anew were the main source of T-cell counts and diversity one year after transplant.

V lost 4 bases and J lost 1; bases outside the gene matches: 5. Germline V gene data show CDR1 as SEHNR and CDR2 as FQNEAQ (reference sequence). The CDR3 extends over 16 amino acids. It was with unique molecular identifiers that the TCRbeta library was prepared. TCRdb re-called the PCR reads through MiXCR, storing one row per CDR3 protein. Of more than 400,000 distinct CDR3 sequences listed, 9.5% to 12% are singletons. The TCR comes from a female patient aged 2 to 10 who had a stem cell transplant for aplastic anemia, so the T cells may come from the graft donor. Sequencing was performed on PBMCs, mostly from graft donor cells, taken 180 days after TCRalphabeta/CD19-depleted stem cell transplant. The V gene is TRBV7-9, the J gene TRBJ2-4; 9 bases align to TRBD1. In nucleotides, the CDR3 is TGTGCCAGCAGCTGGGGGGACAGGGAGGCCAAAAACATTCAGTACTTC. Translated: CASSWGDREAKNIQYF.